The rows below give T cell receptor beta chains drawn from one sample of a study of T-cell memory formation after mild COVID-19. A single record per CDR3 protein comes from TCRdb applying MiXCR to the 5' RACE reads. The data contain roughly 620,000 distinct CDR3 sequences, about a sixth of them seen just once; the ten biggest clones take up around 12%. The sample comprised PBMCs or a T cell subset sorted from them (not recorded which). Receptors were obtained from an adult woman who had mild COVID-19 (a few samples of this study predate the infection). Cell type and time point are not known. Both conserved end residues are part of each CDR3. The D gene is left open where the match is weak. The size of a clone is reported for some rows only, either as once, few or many, or as a class for expanded clones.

j_gene | d_gene | abundance | len | v_gene | CDR3aa | CDR3nt
TRBJ2-1 | . | many | 16 | TRBV24-1 | CATSDPTSLDYNEQFF | TGTGCCACCAGTGACCCGACTAGTTTAGACTACAATGAGCAGTTCTTC
TRBJ2-3 | TRBD1 | few | 14 | TRBV29-1 | CSVDQGATTDTQYF | TGCAGCGTTGATCAGGGGGCGACCACAGATACGCAGTATTTT
TRBJ2-2 | . | . | 13 | TRBV29-1 | CSVLTGVTGELFF | TGCAGCGTTCTAACGGGGGTCACCGGGGAGCTGTTTTTT
TRBJ1-4 | . | . | 14 | TRBV9 | CASSPGTKHEKLFF | TGTGCCAGCAGCCCCGGGACAAAACATGAAAAACTGTTTTTT
TRBJ2-5 | TRBD2 | many | 16 | TRBV6-6 | CASSYMASGHQETQYF | TGTGCCAGCAGTTACATGGCTAGCGGGCACCAAGAGACCCAGTACTTC
TRBJ2-7 | . | few | 18 | TRBV21-1 | CASRPGTGLPGPSYEQYF | TGTGCCAGCAGACCCGGGACAGGACTCCCCGGGCCGTCCTACGAGCAGTACTTC
TRBJ1-2 | . | . | 15 | TRBV3-1 | CASSQGGGGSKGYTF | TGTGCCAGCAGCCAAGGTGGAGGGGGGTCTAAGGGCTACACCTTC
TRBJ2-4 | TRBD2 | few | 16 | TRBV20-1 | CSAETSGGLVGNIQYF | TGCAGTGCCGAGACTAGCGGGGGCCTCGTTGGAAACATTCAGTACTTC
TRBJ2-1 | TRBD1 | . | 15 | TRBV5-1 | CASSQDRDRGHEQFF | TGCGCCAGCAGCCAGGACAGGGATCGTGGGCATGAGCAGTTCTTC
TRBJ1-2 | . | many | 14 | TRBV15 | CATSRDLRGDGYTF | TGTGCCACCAGCAGAGACCTCAGGGGCGATGGCTACACCTTC